These T cell receptor beta chains were read from a single sample in a study of CD8 T cells in ankylosing spondylitis. TCRdb fed the 5' RACE reads into MiXCR, producing one record per CDR3 protein. The data contain 200,000 to 250,000 distinct CDR3 sequences, 10% of them singletons. The sample consisted of blood, either unsorted or a sorted T cell fraction (not recorded which). The source is a male donor with ankylosing spondylitis or in good health (not recorded which). Both conserved end residues are part of each CDR3. A D gene is named only where the DNA matches it firmly. Size tells how often a clone was seen (once, few, many) or the class of an expanded clone, and some rows leave it out.

>many|TRBD2|TRBJ2-1|TRBV20-1
CSASGLANSYNEQFF
TGCAGTGCCTCGGGACTAGCGAACTCCTACAATGAGCAGTTCTTC
>many|TRBD2|TRBJ2-3|TRBV5-1
CASSSLAGGSSTDTQYF
TGCGCCAGCAGCTCCCTAGCGGGGGGTTCTAGCACAGATACGCAGTATTTT
>many|-|TRBJ2-3|TRBV20-1
CSARQRGPGDTQYF
TGCAGTGCCAGACAAAGAGGGCCCGGGGATACGCAGTATTTT
>-|TRBD2|TRBJ2-7|TRBV6-5
CASSYDGGVYEQYF
TGTGCCAGCAGTTACGATGGGGGGGTTTACGAGCAGTACTTC
>many|TRBD1|TRBJ1-1|TRBV3-1
CASSPGTGGNTEAFF
TGTGCCAGCAGCCCCGGGACAGGGGGCAACACTGAAGCTTTCTTT
>many|-|TRBJ1-2|TRBV5-8
CASSFLQGYGYTF
TGTGCCAGCAGCTTCTTACAGGGCTATGGCTACACCTTC
>-|-|TRBJ2-3|TRBV7-9
CASSLATLVFDTQYF
TGTGCCAGCAGCTTAGCGACACTAGTATTTGATACGCAGTATTTT
>many|-|TRBJ1-4|TRBV5-1
CASSSQGPNEKLFF
TGCGCCAGCAGCTCCCAGGGTCCTAATGAAAAACTGTTTTTT
>few|-|TRBJ2-7|TRBV29-1
CSGVLAQGIGEQYF
TGCAGCGGGGTCCTAGCGCAGGGGATAGGTGAGCAGTACTTC
>many|-|TRBJ1-3|TRBV27
CASKSTTDRKNRDTIYF
TGTGCCAGCAAATCCACTACTGACAGGAAAAACAGAGACACCATATATTTT
>few|TRBD1|TRBJ1-4|TRBV20-1
CSARTGPTNEKLFF
TGCAGTGCTAGGACAGGGCCAACTAATGAAAAACTGTTTTTT
>-|-|TRBJ2-3|TRBV18
CASSPFTGFVTDTQYF
TGTGCCAGCTCACCTTTCACAGGGTTCGTAACAGATACGCAGTATTTT
>-|-|TRBJ1-2|TRBV19
CASSFTGIYGYTF
TGTGCCAGTAGTTTTACAGGGATATATGGCTACACCTTC
>many|-|TRBJ2-5|TRBV7-7
CASSPLGFGETQYF
TGTGCTAGCAGCCCCCTAGGGTTCGGAGAGACCCAGTACTTC
>many|-|TRBJ1-1|TRBV29-1
CRVEGGKGAGPENTEAFF
TGCAGAGTAGAGGGGGGCAAAGGGGCGGGTCCCGAGAACACTGAAGCTTTCTTT
>few|TRBD2|TRBJ2-7|TRBV7-2
CASSFGLGTGTYEQYF
TGTGCCAGCAGTTTTGGACTAGGGACGGGAACCTACGAGCAGTACTTC
>many|-|TRBJ1-5|TRBV11-2
CASSLRGRGNQPQHF
TGTGCCAGCAGCTTACGTGGAAGGGGAAATCAGCCCCAGCATTTT
>-|-|TRBJ2-5|TRBV6-1
CASSQDNQETQYF
TGTGCCAGCAGTCAAGACAACCAAGAGACCCAGTACTTC
>many|-|TRBJ2-3|TRBV28
CASRRDLTDTQYF
TGTGCCAGCAGACGGGACCTCACAGATACGCAGTATTTT
>many|-|TRBJ1-4|TRBV5-1
CASSLGAGLDSGEKLFF
TGCGCCAGCAGCTTGGGGGCAGGTCTCGACTCGGGAGAAAAACTGTTTTTT
>-|-|TRBJ2-2|TRBV19
CASSPGRWESGELFF
TGTGCCAGTAGTCCAGGGCGATGGGAATCCGGGGAGCTGTTTTTT
>many|-|TRBJ2-5|TRBV7-9
CASSLILDQETQYF
TGTGCCAGCAGCTTAATACTAGATCAGGAGACCCAGTACTTC
>many|-|TRBJ2-3|TRBV5-1
CASSQRSGYTDTQYF
TGCGCCAGCAGCCAAAGGTCGGGGTACACAGATACGCAGTATTTT
>few|TRBD2|TRBJ2-3|TRBV7-3
CASSPQRGDTDTQYF
TGTGCCAGCAGCCCTCAGCGGGGGGACACAGATACGCAGTATTTT
>-|TRBD1|TRBJ1-2|TRBV6-1
CASSEDIDRDYGYTF
TGTGCCAGCAGTGAAGATATAGACAGGGACTATGGCTACACCTTC
>many|TRBD1|TRBJ2-2|TRBV7-2
CASSLALRDRGRPGELFF
TGTGCCAGCAGCTTAGCCCTCCGGGACAGGGGGCGCCCCGGGGAGCTGTTTTTT
>many|TRBD2|TRBJ2-3|TRBV20-1
CSATNLGLSRGGTQYF
TGCAGTGCAACAAACCTGGGACTATCCCGGGGTGGTACGCAGTATTTT
>many|-|TRBJ1-6|TRBV5-1
CASSLNPGDNSPLHF
TGCGCCAGCAGCTTGAACCCTGGGGATAATTCACCCCTCCACTTT
>many|TRBD1|TRBJ1-5|TRBV12-3/TRBV12-4
CASSSRGLGNQPQHF
TGTGCCAGCAGTAGCAGGGGGCTCGGCAATCAGCCCCAGCATTTT
>few|-|TRBJ2-1|TRBV29-1
CSAAAYNEQFF
TGCAGCGCTGCAGCCTACAATGAGCAGTTCTTC
>few|-|TRBJ2-4|TRBV7-6
CASSSQPPGAKNIQYF
TGTGCCAGCAGCTCACAGCCCCCTGGGGCCAAAAACATTCAGTACTTC
>-|-|TRBJ2-4|TRBV14
CASSQETNTKGIQYF
TGTGCCAGCAGCCAAGAGACCAATACCAAGGGCATTCAGTACTTC
>many|TRBD1|TRBJ1-1|TRBV5-1
CASSYAQGARAEAFF
TGCGCCAGCAGCTACGCACAGGGGGCGCGCGCTGAAGCTTTCTTT
>-|TRBD2|TRBJ2-1|TRBV11-2
CASSLGLAGARIFF
TGTGCCAGCAGCTTAGGGCTAGCGGGGGCCCGAATATTCTTC
>many|TRBD2|TRBJ2-5|TRBV5-1
CASSAGTSGTGTQYF
TGCGCCAGCAGCGCCGGGACTAGCGGTACAGGGACCCAGTACTTC
>many|-|TRBJ2-1|TRBV20-1
CSARDTLGTYNEQFF
TGCAGTGCTAGAGATACCCTAGGGACCTACAATGAGCAGTTCTTC
>many|-|TRBJ1-2|TRBV5-5
CASSLPGAVYGYTF
TGTGCCAGCAGCTTGCCGGGGGCAGTCTATGGCTACACCTTC
>few|-|TRBJ2-1|TRBV3-1
CASSQDPKDEQFF
TGTGCCAGCAGCCAAGACCCGAAGGATGAGCAGTTCTTC
>-|-|TRBJ2-3|TRBV11-2
CASSPERAPDTQYF
TGTGCCAGCAGCCCCGAGAGGGCCCCAGATACGCAGTATTTT
>many|TRBD1|TRBJ2-3|TRBV9
CASSSTGTGGLDTQYF
TGTGCCAGCAGTTCTACCGGGACAGGGGGCTTGGATACGCAGTATTTT
>-|-|TRBJ2-7|TRBV18
CASSPSGDGKHYEQYF
TGTGCCAGCTCACCTTCGGGGGACGGCAAGCACTACGAGCAGTACTTC
>many|TRBD1|TRBJ1-3|TRBV5-1
CASDRPRTGDEPGNTIYF
TGCGCCAGCGACAGACCCCGGACAGGAGACGAACCTGGAAACACCATATATTTT
>many|TRBD1|TRBJ2-1|TRBV24-1
CATSDPRTGLRQFF
TGTGCCACCAGTGACCCCCGGACAGGGCTTCGGCAGTTCTTC
>many|-|TRBJ1-6|TRBV7-2
CASSFGSYNSPLHF
TGTGCCAGCAGCTTTGGCAGTTATAATTCACCCCTCCACTTT
>many|-|TRBJ1-4|TRBV20-1
CSAGVGEKLFF
TGCAGTGCGGGGGTTGGAGAAAAACTGTTTTTT
>many|-|TRBJ1-3|TRBV6-1
CASSAGHNSGNTIYF
TGTGCCAGCAGTGCGGGACATAACTCTGGAAACACCATATATTTT
>many|-|TRBJ2-6|TRBV12-3/TRBV12-4
CASSLGQDDLSGANVLTF
TGTGCCAGCAGTTTAGGGCAGGATGACCTCTCTGGGGCCAACGTCCTGACTTTC
>few|TRBD2|TRBJ2-4|TRBV20-1
CSARDSGGAGDIQYF
TGCAGTGCTAGGGATAGCGGGGGGGCCGGGGACATTCAGTACTTC
>many|TRBD1|TRBJ1-4|TRBV24-1
CATSGRPGQGDEKLFF
TGTGCCACCAGTGGTAGACCGGGACAGGGGGATGAAAAACTGTTTTTT
>-|TRBD1|TRBJ2-4|TRBV6-5
CASSYRDRKNIQYF
TGTGCCAGCAGTTACCGGGACAGAAAAAACATTCAGTACTTC
>many|-|TRBJ2-3|TRBV7-2
CASSFGESVDTQYF
TGTGCCAGCAGCTTCGGGGAGTCTGTAGATACGCAGTATTTT
>many|-|TRBJ2-6|TRBV24-1
CATGHESSGANVLTF
TGTGCCACGGGACACGAAAGCTCTGGGGCCAACGTCCTGACTTTC
>-|-|TRBJ2-7|TRBV3-1
CASSHGHYEQYF
TGTGCCAGCAGCCATGGACACTACGAGCAGTACTTC
>-|-|TRBJ2-5|TRBV20-1
CSAREYQETQYF
TGCAGTGCTAGAGAGTACCAAGAGACCCAGTACTTC
>few|-|TRBJ2-5|TRBV3-1
CASSQDAGTPRETQYF
TGTGCCAGCAGCCAAGATGCCGGGACGCCGAGGGAGACCCAGTACTTC
>many|-|TRBJ2-7|TRBV29-1
CSVGIGNYEQYF
TGCAGCGTTGGTATTGGCAACTACGAGCAGTACTTC
>-|-|TRBJ2-1|TRBV7-3
CASSLIGGDYNEQFF
TGTGCCAGCAGCTTAATCGGGGGCGACTACAATGAGCAGTTCTTC
>-|-|TRBJ2-5|TRBV28
CASRPGRSLWETQYF
TGTGCCAGCAGACCAGGACGATCACTCTGGGAGACCCAGTACTTC
>many|-|TRBJ2-5|TRBV27
CASSLWSGSQETQYF
TGTGCCAGCAGTTTATGGTCCGGGTCGCAAGAGACCCAGTACTTC
>few|TRBD2|TRBJ2-1|TRBV3-1
CASSQKTSGYNEQFF
TGTGCCAGCAGCCAAAAGACTAGCGGATACAATGAGCAGTTCTTC